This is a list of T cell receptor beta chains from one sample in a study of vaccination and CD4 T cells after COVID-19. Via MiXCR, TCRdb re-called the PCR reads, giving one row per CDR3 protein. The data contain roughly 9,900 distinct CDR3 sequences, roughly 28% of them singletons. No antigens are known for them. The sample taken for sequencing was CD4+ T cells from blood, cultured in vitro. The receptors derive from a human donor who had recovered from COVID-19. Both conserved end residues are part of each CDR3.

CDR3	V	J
CASSPWSSGPGELFF	TRBV7-6	TRBJ2-2
CASTRSGATYNEQFF	TRBV5-4	TRBJ2-1
CASQQGTYQPQHF	TRBV7-8	TRBJ1-5
CSVEEAQAKGYTF	TRBV29-1	TRBJ1-2
CASSYSNTPYQETQYF	TRBV6-5	TRBJ2-5
CADTGQGTNQPQHF	TRBV19	TRBJ1-5
CASRTLGTGGVHSNQPQHF	TRBV6-2/TRBV6-3	TRBJ1-5
CSARAGTGGLNEQFF	TRBV20-1	TRBJ2-1
CASSLEDTEAFF	TRBV5-4	TRBJ1-1
CASSDRVAGAGNEQFF	TRBV5-1	TRBJ2-1
CASRPGQITGELFF	TRBV19	TRBJ2-2
CASSPLQGARTEAFF	TRBV5-1	TRBJ1-1
CASSLRVIGSYTF	TRBV5-6	TRBJ1-2
CASIRGTRNSPLHF	TRBV2	TRBJ1-6
CASASGLGTDTQYF	TRBV7-9	TRBJ2-3
CSVDLQGAPASGYTF	TRBV29-1	TRBJ1-2
CASSSMGSSYEQYF	TRBV7-2	TRBJ2-7
CASSLRDRGSPLHF	TRBV27	TRBJ1-6
CASSFMGRQQFF	TRBV5-4	TRBJ2-1
CASSGGLEASGYTF	TRBV27	TRBJ1-2
CAWSKQGYEQYF	TRBV30	TRBJ2-7
CASRRDGNYGYTF	TRBV6-1	TRBJ1-2
CASRARPGDDYGYTF	TRBV5-4	TRBJ1-2
CASRASGRQETQYF	TRBV28	TRBJ2-5
CASSFRDLSNEQFF	TRBV27	TRBJ2-1
CASREHGRNQPQHF	TRBV3-1	TRBJ1-5
CASSSLAGTNYDYTF	TRBV27	TRBJ1-2
CSVGQGSSTDTQYF	TRBV29-1	TRBJ2-3
CASSLTGWGEAFF	TRBV6-5	TRBJ1-1
CSASGTSGNIQYF	TRBV20-1	TRBJ2-4
CASRSPAGRYTF	TRBV11-3	TRBJ1-2
CASSIQDRANTEAFF	TRBV19	TRBJ1-1
CASSRWTSGYEQYF	TRBV28	TRBJ2-7